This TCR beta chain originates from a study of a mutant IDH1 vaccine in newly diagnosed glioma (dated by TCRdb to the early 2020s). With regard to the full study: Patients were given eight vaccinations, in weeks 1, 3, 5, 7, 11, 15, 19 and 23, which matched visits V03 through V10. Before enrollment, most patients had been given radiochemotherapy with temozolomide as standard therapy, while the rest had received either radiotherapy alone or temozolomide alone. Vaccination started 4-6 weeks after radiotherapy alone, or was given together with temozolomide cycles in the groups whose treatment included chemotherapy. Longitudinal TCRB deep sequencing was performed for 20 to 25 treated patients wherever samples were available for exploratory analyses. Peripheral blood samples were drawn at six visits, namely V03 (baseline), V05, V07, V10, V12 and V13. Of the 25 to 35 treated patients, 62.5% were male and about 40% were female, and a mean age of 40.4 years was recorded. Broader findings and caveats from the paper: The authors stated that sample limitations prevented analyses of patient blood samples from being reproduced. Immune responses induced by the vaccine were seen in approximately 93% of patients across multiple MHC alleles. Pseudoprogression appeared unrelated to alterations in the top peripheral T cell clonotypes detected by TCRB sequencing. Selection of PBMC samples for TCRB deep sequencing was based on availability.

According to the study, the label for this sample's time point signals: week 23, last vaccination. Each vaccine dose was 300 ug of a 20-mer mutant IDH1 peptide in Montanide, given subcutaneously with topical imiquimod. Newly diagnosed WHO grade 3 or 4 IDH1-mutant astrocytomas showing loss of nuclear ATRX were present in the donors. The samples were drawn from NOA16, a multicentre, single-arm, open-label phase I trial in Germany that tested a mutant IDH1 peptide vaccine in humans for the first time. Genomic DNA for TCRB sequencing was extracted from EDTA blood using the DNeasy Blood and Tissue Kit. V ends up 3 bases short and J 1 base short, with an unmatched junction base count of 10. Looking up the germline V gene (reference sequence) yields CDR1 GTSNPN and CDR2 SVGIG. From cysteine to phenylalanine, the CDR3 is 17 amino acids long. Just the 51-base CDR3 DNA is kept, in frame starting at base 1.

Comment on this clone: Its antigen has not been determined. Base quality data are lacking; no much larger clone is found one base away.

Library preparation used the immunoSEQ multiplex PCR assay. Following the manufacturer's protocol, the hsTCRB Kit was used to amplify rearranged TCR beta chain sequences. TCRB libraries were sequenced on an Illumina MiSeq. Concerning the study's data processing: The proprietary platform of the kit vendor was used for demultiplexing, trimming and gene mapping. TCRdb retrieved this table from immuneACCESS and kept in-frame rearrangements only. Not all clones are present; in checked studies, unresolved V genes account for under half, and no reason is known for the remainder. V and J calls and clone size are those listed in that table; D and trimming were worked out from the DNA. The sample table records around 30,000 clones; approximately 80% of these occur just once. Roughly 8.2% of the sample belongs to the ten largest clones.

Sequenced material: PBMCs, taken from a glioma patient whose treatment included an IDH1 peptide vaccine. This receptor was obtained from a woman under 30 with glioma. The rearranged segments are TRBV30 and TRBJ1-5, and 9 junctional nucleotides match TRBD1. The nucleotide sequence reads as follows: TGTGCCTGGAGCTACCTTTCCGGGACAGGGAGCAATCAGCCCCAGCATTTT. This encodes CAWSYLSGTGSNQPQHF.